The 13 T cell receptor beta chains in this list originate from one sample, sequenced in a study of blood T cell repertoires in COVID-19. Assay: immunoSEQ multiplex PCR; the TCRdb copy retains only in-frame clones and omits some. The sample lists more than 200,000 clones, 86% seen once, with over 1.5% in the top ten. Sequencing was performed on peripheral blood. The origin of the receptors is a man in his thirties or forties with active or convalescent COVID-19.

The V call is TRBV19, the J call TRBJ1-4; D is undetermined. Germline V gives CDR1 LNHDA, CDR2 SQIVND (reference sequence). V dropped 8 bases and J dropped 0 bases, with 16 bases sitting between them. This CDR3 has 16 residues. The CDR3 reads CASGLGIMATNEKLFF. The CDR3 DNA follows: TGTGCCAGTGGTCTCGGTATCATGGCAACTAATGAAAAACTGTTTTTT.

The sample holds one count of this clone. The CDR3 sequence: CASSFAEWHEQFF. CDR3 DNA sequence: TGTGCCAGCAGCTTTGCAGAATGGCATGAGCAGTTCTTC. V gene TRBV5-8 combines with J gene TRBJ2-1, with unresolved D. Germline values: CDR1 SGHTS, CDR2 YDEGEE. The ends were cut back, 2 bases at V and 8 bases at J, with 11 bases in the middle. The CDR3 is made up of 13 amino acids.

CDR3 region: CASSFRQGGYNEQFF. The CDR3 region has the DNA TGTGCCAGCAGCTTCAGACAGGGAGGATACAATGAGCAGTTCTTC. This rearrangement joins TRBV11-3 to TRBJ2-1; tentative D call: TRBD1 (7 bases). The CDR3 has 15 residues. Deletions cut 3 bases from V and 4 bases from J, with 13 bases between. The germline CDR1 and CDR2 sequences are SGHNT and YENEEA.

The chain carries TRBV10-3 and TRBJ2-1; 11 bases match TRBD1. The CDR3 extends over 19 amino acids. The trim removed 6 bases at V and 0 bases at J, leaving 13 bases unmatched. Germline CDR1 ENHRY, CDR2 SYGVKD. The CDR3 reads CAIRDSGTGGSSSYNEQFF. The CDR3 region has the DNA TGTGCCATCAGAGATTCCGGGACAGGGGGTTCGAGCTCCTACAATGAGCAGTTCTTC.

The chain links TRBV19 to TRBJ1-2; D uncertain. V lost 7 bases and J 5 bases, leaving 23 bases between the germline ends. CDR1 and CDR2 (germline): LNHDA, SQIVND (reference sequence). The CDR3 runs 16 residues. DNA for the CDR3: TGTGCCAGTACCTCATCCCGGGTAGGTGGCGGTTATGGCTACACCTTC. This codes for CASTSSRVGGGYGYTF.

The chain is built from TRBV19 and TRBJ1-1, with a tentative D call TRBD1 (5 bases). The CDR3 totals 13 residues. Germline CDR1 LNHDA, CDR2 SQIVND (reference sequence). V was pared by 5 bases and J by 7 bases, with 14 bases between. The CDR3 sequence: CASSLSGYLEAFF. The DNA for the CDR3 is TGTGCCAGTAGTCTTTCAGGGTATCTTGAAGCTTTCTTT.

The DNA of the CDR3 is TGTGCCAGCAGCGACACAGGGGCGAGGGACATTCAGTACTTC. It specifies CASSDTGARDIQYF. The chain is built from TRBV7-2 and TRBJ2-4; 7 bases match TRBD1. This CDR3 is 14 amino acids long. Germline V CDR1 and CDR2: SGHTA, FQGNSA. V shed 5 bases, J shed 8 bases, and the junction held 9 bases outside the gene matches.

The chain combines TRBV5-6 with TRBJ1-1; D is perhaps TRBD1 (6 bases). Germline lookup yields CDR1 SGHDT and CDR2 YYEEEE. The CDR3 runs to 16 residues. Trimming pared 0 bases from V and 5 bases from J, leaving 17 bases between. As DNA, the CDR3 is TGTGCCAGCAGCTTGGCACGGCAGGGGAAGCTAACTGAAGCTTTCTTT. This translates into CASSLARQGKLTEAFF.

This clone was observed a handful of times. CDR3 protein: CASSPHQEDYEQYF. For the CDR3, the DNA is TGTGCCAGCAGTCCCCATCAGGAGGACTACGAGCAGTACTTC. The chain is built from TRBV6-4 and TRBJ2-7, with D perhaps matching TRBD2 (5 bases). From germline, CDR1 is MRHNA and CDR2 SNTAGT. The CDR3 spans 14 residues. Trimming left V 5 bases short and J 3 bases short, with 14 bases between.

CDR3 loop: CASSEGQGAGYGYTF. Written as DNA, the CDR3 is TGTGCCAGCAGTGAAGGACAGGGGGCAGGCTATGGCTACACCTTC. This chain connects TRBV2 to TRBJ1-2; TRBD1 matches at 10 bases. Looked up from germline, CDR1 is SNHLY and CDR2 is FYNNEI. The CDR3 loop spans 15 amino acids. J was trimmed by 4 bases and V by 1 base; bases with no gene match: 3.

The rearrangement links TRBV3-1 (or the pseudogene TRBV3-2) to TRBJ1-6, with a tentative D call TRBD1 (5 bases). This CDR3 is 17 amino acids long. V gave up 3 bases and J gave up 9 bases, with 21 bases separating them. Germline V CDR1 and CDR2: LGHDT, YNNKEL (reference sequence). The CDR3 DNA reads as TGTGCCAGCAGCCAGACTCCCTTAGCAGGGAAGGGTTCACCCCTCCACTTT. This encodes CASSQTPLAGKGSPLHF.

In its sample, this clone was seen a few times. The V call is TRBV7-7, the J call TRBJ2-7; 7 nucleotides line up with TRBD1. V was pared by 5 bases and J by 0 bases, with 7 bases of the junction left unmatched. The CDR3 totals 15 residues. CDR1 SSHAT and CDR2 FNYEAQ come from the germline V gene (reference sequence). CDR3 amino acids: CASSVGTASSYEQYF. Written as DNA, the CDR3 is TGTGCCAGCAGCGTGGGGACAGCCAGCTCCTACGAGCAGTACTTC.

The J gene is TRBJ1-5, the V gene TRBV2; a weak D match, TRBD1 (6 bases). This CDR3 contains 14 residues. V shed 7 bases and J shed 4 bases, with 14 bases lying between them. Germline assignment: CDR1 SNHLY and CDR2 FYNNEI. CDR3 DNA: TGTGCCAGCACCCGAGAGGGGGGGAATCAGCCCCAGCATTTT. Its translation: CASTREGGNQPQHF.